This TCR beta chain came from a study of T cells after yellow fever vaccination. The CDR3 runs to 12 residues. CDR1 and CDR2 from the germline V gene are SGHDT and YYEEEE. V was cut by 4 bases and J by 5 bases, with 8 bases left in between. TCRdb called the 5' RACE reads again in MiXCR, with one record for every CDR3 protein. The table records more than 250,000 distinct CDR3 sequences, around 6.8% of them present only once. General study results and limits: Only a small proportion of the clonotypes turned up in both the CD4 and the CD8 compartments, likely arising from convergent recombination.

With respect to this clonotype: What it recognizes is unknown.

This sequence was found in a man younger than 30 who received the YFV17D yellow fever vaccine. The chain has TRBV5-6 and TRBJ2-3, with D unclear. Here the sequenced sample was PBMCs, taken 35 to 50 days after the first yellow fever vaccination. CDR3 nucleotides: TGTGCCAGCAGCAGATATGTAGATACGCAGTATTTT. It encodes CASSRYVDTQYF.